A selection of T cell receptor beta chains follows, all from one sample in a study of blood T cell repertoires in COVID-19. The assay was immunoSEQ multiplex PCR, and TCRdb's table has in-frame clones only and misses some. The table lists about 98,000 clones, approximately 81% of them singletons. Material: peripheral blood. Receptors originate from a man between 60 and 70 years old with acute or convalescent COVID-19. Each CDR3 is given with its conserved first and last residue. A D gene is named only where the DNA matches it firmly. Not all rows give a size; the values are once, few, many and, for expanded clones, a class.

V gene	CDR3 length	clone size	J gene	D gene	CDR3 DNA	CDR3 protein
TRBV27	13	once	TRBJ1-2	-	TGTGCCAGCAGAAGAGGACTGAACTATGGCTACACCTTC	CASRRGLNYGYTF
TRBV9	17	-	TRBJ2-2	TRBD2	TGTGCCAGCAGCGTTGGACTAGCGGGAACGAACACCGGGGAGCTGTTTTTT	CASSVGLAGTNTGELFF
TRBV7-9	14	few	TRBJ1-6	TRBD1	TGTGCCAGCAGCCCGGGACAGATTGATTCACCCCTCCACTTT	CASSPGQIDSPLHF
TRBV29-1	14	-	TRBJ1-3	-	TGCAGCGTTGAAGTTCCAGAAACTGGAAACACCATATATTTT	CSVEVPETGNTIYF
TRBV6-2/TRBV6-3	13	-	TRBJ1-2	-	TGTGCCAGCAGTTCCCAGGGGAACTATGGCTACACCTTC	CASSSQGNYGYTF
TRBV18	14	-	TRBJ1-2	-	TGTGCCAGCTCACCCGCGGGGGGGCATGATGGCTACACCTTC	CASSPAGGHDGYTF
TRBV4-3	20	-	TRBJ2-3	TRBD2	TGCGCCAGCAGCCAAGACTTACCGACCGGGACTAGCGGGACGGAGTATACGCAGTATTTT	CASSQDLPTGTSGTEYTQYF
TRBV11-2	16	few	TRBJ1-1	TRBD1	TGTGCCAGCAGCTTCTCCCCACCAGGGGGTGGCACTGAAGCTTTCTTT	CASSFSPPGGGTEAFF
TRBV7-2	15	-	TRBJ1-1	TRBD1	TGTGCCAGCAGAAACGACAGGGCTATGAACACTGAAGCTTTCTTT	CASRNDRAMNTEAFF
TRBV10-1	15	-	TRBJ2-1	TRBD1	TGCGCCAGCAGCCAAGGACAGGGGCGTTACAATGAGCAGTTCTTC	CASSQGQGRYNEQFF
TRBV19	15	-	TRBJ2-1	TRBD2	TGTGCCAGTAGTTTTGGGGGCCTAGCGGGAACTGAGCAGTTCTTC	CASSFGGLAGTEQFF
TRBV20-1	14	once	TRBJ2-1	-	TGCAGTGCTAGTGGTAGCGGCCAAGACAATGAGCAGTTCTTC	CSASGSGQDNEQFF
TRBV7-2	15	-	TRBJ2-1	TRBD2	TGTGCCAGCAGCCCAGAAGTAGCGGGCTTCAATGAGCAGTTCTTC	CASSPEVAGFNEQFF
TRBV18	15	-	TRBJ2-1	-	TGTGCCAGCTCACCACTCGACAGGCAGTCGGGTGAGCAGTTCTTC	CASSPLDRQSGEQFF
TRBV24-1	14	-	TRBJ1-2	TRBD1	TGTGCCACCAGTGATCCCGGGACAGGGGACGGCTACACCTTC	CATSDPGTGDGYTF
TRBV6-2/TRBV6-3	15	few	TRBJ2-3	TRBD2	TGTGCCAGCAGCTTAGGGCTAGCGGGAGTAGATACGCAGTATTTT	CASSLGLAGVDTQYF
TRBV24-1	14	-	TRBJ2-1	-	TGTGCCACCTCCGGGACCACCCGGGGGTATGAGCAGTTCTTC	CATSGTTRGYEQFF
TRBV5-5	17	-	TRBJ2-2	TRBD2	TGTGCCAGCAGCTTGCAGGCTAGCGGGAGTAACACCGGGGAGCTGTTTTTT	CASSLQASGSNTGELFF
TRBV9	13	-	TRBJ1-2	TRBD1	TGTGCCAGCAGCCACGGACAGGGTAATGGCTACACCTTC	CASSHGQGNGYTF
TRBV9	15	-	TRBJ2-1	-	TGTGCCAGCAGCGCACGGACTGCGGAGTACAATGAGCAGTTCTTC	CASSARTAEYNEQFF
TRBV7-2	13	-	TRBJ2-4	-	TGTGCCAGCAGCTTAATGGAGGCGGGAATTCAGTACTTC	CASSLMEAGIQYF
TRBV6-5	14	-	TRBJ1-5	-	TGTGCCAGCAGTTACTCGACGGGAAATCAGCCCCAGCATTTT	CASSYSTGNQPQHF
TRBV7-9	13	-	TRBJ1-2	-	TGTGCCAGCAGCTTAGAAAGGGGAAGTGGCTACACCTTC	CASSLERGSGYTF
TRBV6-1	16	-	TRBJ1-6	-	TGTGCCAGCAGTGGGAAGCGGGATCTATATAATTCACCCCTCCACTTT	CASSGKRDLYNSPLHF
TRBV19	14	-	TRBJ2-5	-	TGTGCCAGTAGTTCCCGGGACACCAAAGAGACCCAGTACTTC	CASSSRDTKETQYF
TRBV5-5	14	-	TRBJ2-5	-	TGTGCCAGCAGCTTGCAGCAGGGTTGGCAGACCCAGTACTTC	CASSLQQGWQTQYF
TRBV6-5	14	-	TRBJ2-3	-	TGTGCCAGCAGTTACGTGGGAGGCACAGATACGCAGTATTTT	CASSYVGGTDTQYF
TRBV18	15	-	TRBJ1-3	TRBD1	TGTGCCAGCTCACCCGGGACAGGGAGTGGAAACACCATATATTTT	CASSPGTGSGNTIYF
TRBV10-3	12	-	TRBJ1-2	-	TGTGCCATCAGTGACAGACTCTATGGCTACACCTTC	CAISDRLYGYTF
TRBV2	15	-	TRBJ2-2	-	TGTGCCAGCACCGAACGGGGAAGGAACACCGGGGAGCTGTTTTTT	CASTERGRNTGELFF
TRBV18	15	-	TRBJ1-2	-	TGTGCCAGCTCACCACCCCCCAGGGGCGGTAGTGGCTACACCTTC	CASSPPPRGGSGYTF
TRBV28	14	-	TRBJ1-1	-	TGTGCCAGCAAGCCGGGGATCATGAACACTGAAGCTTTCTTT	CASKPGIMNTEAFF
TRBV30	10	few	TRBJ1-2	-	TGTGCCTGGGAACATTACGGCTACACCTTC	CAWEHYGYTF
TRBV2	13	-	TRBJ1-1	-	TGTGCCAGCACCTCAGGGGACACCTATCTAGCTTTCTTT	CASTSGDTYLAFF
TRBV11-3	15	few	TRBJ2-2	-	TGTGCCAGCAGCCCCATCCGCCTAGACACCGGGGAGCTGTTTTTT	CASSPIRLDTGELFF
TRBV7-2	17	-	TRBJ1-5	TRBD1	TGTGCCAGCAGCTTACCAGGGGGCCCCTATAGCAATCAGCCCCAGCATTTT	CASSLPGGPYSNQPQHF
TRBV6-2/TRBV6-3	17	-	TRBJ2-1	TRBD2	TGTGCCAGCAGTTATCAACCGGGGACTAGCGGAAGAGATGAGCAGTTCTTC	CASSYQPGTSGRDEQFF
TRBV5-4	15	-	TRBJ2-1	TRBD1	TGTGCCAGCAGCGCCGGGACAGACCCCTACAATGAGCAGTTCTTC	CASSAGTDPYNEQFF